This entry lists 10 T cell receptor beta chains sequenced from one sample in a study of graft-versus-host responses after intestinal transplantation. TCRdb's copy holds only in-frame clones and misses some; the assay was immunoSEQ multiplex PCR. The repertoire holds approximately 38,000 clones, roughly 87% seen once, with under 4% in the top ten. The source material was PBMCs, sampled about 160 weeks after transplant. These receptors all stem from a human patient who received an intestinal transplant, so some T cells may come from the graft donor.

This sequence joins TRBV27 and TRBJ2-7, with a possible D match to TRBD1 (6 bases). The germline V and J ends were trimmed by 5 bases and 2 bases, with 13 bases remaining between them. Germline lookup yields CDR1 MNHEY and CDR2 SMNVEV (reference sequence). The CDR3 runs 14 residues. The CDR3, as DNA: TGTGCCAGCAGTACCGGGACACATCCCTACGAGCAGTACTTC. The encoded protein is CASSTGTHPYEQYF.

This clone has only one observation. The CDR3 region is CASTENRDSEAFF. For the CDR3, the DNA is TGTGCCAGCACCGAGAACAGGGACTCAGAAGCTTTCTTT. The rearrangement links TRBV2 to TRBJ1-1; tentative D call: TRBD1 (6 bases). Trimming took off 7 bases at V and 8 bases at J, with 17 bases between the two ends. Per germline, CDR1 SNHLY and CDR2 FYNNEI. This CDR3 contains 13 residues.

The rearrangement joins TRBV28 to TRBJ2-3; perhaps TRBD2 as D (6 bases). The V end lost 7 bases, the J end lost 6 bases, and 17 bases lay between the germline ends. The CDR3 covers 14 residues. The germline V gene encodes CDR1 MDHEN and CDR2 SYDVKM. The CDR3 region is CASKTGSPRDTQYF. The CDR3 coding sequence is TGTGCCAGCAAAACCGGGAGTCCCCGGGATACGCAGTATTTT.

This clone showed up just a few times. The rearrangement links TRBV16 to TRBJ1-1; weak D call: TRBD1 (5 bases). Between the trimmed V and J ends, which lost 5 bases and 6 bases, there was a span of 16 bases. Germline CDR1 reads KGHSY; CDR2 reads FQNENV. The CDR3 is 14 amino acids. The CDR3: CASSTRGGGAEAFF. Written as DNA, the CDR3 is TGTGCCAGCAGCACCCGCGGCGGGGGGGCTGAAGCTTTCTTT.

CDR3 in amino acids: CAWNRNRGGTDTQYF. The DNA of the CDR3 is TGTGCCTGGAACAGGAACCGGGGGGGCACAGATACGCAGTATTTT. The V call is TRBV30, the J call TRBJ2-3, with 7 bases matching TRBD2. This CDR3 contains 15 residues. V was pared by 4 bases and J by 1 base, with 8 bases of the junction left unmatched. Germline-derived CDR1 and CDR2 are GTSNPN and SVGIG (reference sequence).

This CDR3 is CASSAPDGSSYNEQFF. CDR3 DNA: TGTGCCAGCAGTGCCCCGGACGGCTCATCCTACAATGAGCAGTTCTTC. The chain combines TRBV2 with TRBJ2-1; D gene uncertain. The CDR3 sequence is 16 residues long. Germline lookup yields CDR1 SNHLY and CDR2 FYNNEI. Trimming stripped 4 bases from V and 1 base from J, with 14 bases between.

This chain joins TRBV4-2 and TRBJ1-4; tentative D call: TRBD1 (6 bases). V dropped 7 bases and J dropped 2 bases, with 17 bases sitting between them. The germline gives CDR1 LGHNA, CDR2 YNFKEQ. The CDR3 runs 16 residues. The CDR3 region has the DNA TGTGCCAGCAAGGAGCAAAGGGGACATACTAATGAAAAACTGTTTTTT. Its translation is CASKEQRGHTNEKLFF.

The chain recombines TRBV5-1 with TRBJ2-2, with D tentatively TRBD1 (5 bases). This CDR3 comprises 15 residues. V lost 0 bases, J lost 7 bases, and 13 bases lay in between. Per germline, CDR1 SGHRS and CDR2 YFSETQ. As DNA, the CDR3 is TGCGCCAGCAGCTTGGACCAGGGAATGGGCGGGGAGCTGTTTTTT. Translating gives CASSLDQGMGGELFF.

This clone was counted a single time. This chain uses TRBV9 with TRBJ2-3, with unresolved D. CDR1 and CDR2 from the germline V gene are SGDLS and YYNGEE. This CDR3 has 14 amino acids. With 2 bases removed from V and 6 bases from J, the gap between germline ends came to 13 bases. Written as DNA, the CDR3 is TGTGCCAGCAGCGTCCCCCGAGATACGGATACGCAGTATTTT. Translation: CASSVPRDTDTQYF.

The chain joins TRBV5-1 to TRBJ2-7, with TRBD1 matching over 7 bases. Trimming removed 7 bases from V and 3 bases from J; junction bases left unmatched: 13. The CDR3 length is 15 residues. Germline loops: CDR1 SGHRS, CDR2 YFSETQ. The chain's CDR3 is CASRLDWDRSYEQYF. The CDR3 DNA sequence: TGCGCCAGCCGACTTGACTGGGACAGAAGCTACGAGCAGTACTTC. Variable domain in full (rest from reference TRBV5-1 and TRBJ2-7): KAGVTQTPRYLIKTRGQQVTLSCSPISGHRSVSWYQQTPGQGLQFLFEYFSETQRNKGNFPGRFSGRQFSNSRSEMNVSTLELGDSALYLCASRLDWDRSYEQYFGPGTRLTVT.